This T cell receptor beta chain was identified during a study of blood T cell repertoires in COVID-19 (TCRdb year 2020). Regarding the study in general: The collaborator samples originated in the United States, Italy and Spain and spanned the acute and convalescent phases of COVID-19. A freely available public database, intended as a resource for researchers studying the immune response to SARS-CoV-2, is where the repertoires were released. Subjects who had been exposed to COVID-19, were actively infected with it, or had recovered from it provided the deeply sampled blood TCRbeta repertoires that made up the dataset. The prospective study material was composed of cDNA or gDNA derived from T cells, B-cell-depleted T cells, or PBMCs. The samples were drawn from two sources: the first 160 participants of the ongoing ImmuneRACE study, and 1,000 to 1,500 subjects contributed by 6 global collaborators. Where HLA class I and class II types were available, the types were taken from metadata supplied by the sample provider, not from assay-based typing. A de-identified subject ID, COVID-19 status, age in years and sex were almost always included in the sample metadata. Summary of the overall study and its limitations: How much clinical and demographic metadata was included differed by source and by participant, and the metadata was provided uncurated.

TCRbeta CDR3 regions were amplified from genomic DNA by means of the immunoSEQ Assay, a bias-controlled multiplex PCR. Under the source paper's analysis protocol: The number of nucleated cells in each sample was estimated by amplification of reference gene primers within the assay. To quantify the absolute abundance of each unique TCRbeta CDR3 rearrangement, sequence reads were collapsed and filtered. For each sample, productive Simpson clonality was calculated by taking the square root of Simpson's diversity index across productive rearrangements. TCRdb re-hosts the immuneACCESS table, in-frame sequences only. Its copies lack some clones; in the studies checked, an unresolved V gene accounts for under half of them, and the cause for the rest is not known. Clone size and the V and J calls come from that table; the DNA yielded D and trimming. The sample table contains approximately 200,000 clones; only one count was recorded for roughly 80% of them. The top ten hold about 1.3% of the sample.

Participants in the prospective study were aged 18 to 89 years, lived in 24 United States geographic areas, and enrolled through a virtual design. In the prospective study, cohorts were assigned on the basis of participant-reported clinical history obtained from a screening survey and a study questionnaire. Each participant in the prospective study had whole blood, serum and a nasopharyngeal or oropharyngeal swab collected by mobile phlebotomists. Over an approximately two-month period, participants in the prospective study had the option of providing additional blood draws and questionnaires. Blood samples from the prospective study were shipped frozen or at room temperature prior to DNA extraction. In regard to this clone: Which antigen it targets is not known. Nothing much larger sits one base from this clone, and base qualities are not available.

The CDR3 numbers 13 residues from cysteine through phenylalanine. The kept DNA is CDR3 alone, 39 bases in frame from the first base. According to the germline V gene, CDR1 reads SQVTM and CDR2 reads ANQGSEA. Compared with germline, V lacks 6 bases and J lacks 0 bases; bases without a gene match: 5. The source is a woman aged 40 to 50 with acute COVID-19. This chain is built from TRBV29-1 and TRBJ2-7; 7 bases in the junction line up with TRBD1. Sequenced input: PBMCs or T cells enriched from blood (not recorded which). The CDR3 is CSVGTVPSYEQYF. The DNA reads TGCAGCGTCGGGACAGTTCCCTCCTACGAGCAGTACTTC.